This T cell receptor beta chain emerged from a study of human T cells and chemical hapten exposure. Study summary: Yields of TCR per sample differed, chiefly owing to small differences in pooled library volume.

Someone pulled total RNA out of unfractionated whole blood. Of note for this clonotype: Its antigen is undetermined.

The authors' processing: A per-sample median of 95,638 TCRs was observed, with a range of about 23,224 to 700,000. Each CDR3 protein is one row after TCRdb ran MiXCR on the 5' RACE reads. Clone size and V and J calls follow TCRdb, not the original study. This sample has over 95,000 distinct CDR3 sequences, with approximately 20% found just once. Study outcomes and limitations: Counts of TCRs above 1 in 1000 frequency stayed unchanged with DPC sensitization.

The clonotype was recovered from a human donor in good health.

The CDR3 DNA follows: TGTGCCAGCAGCCACCCTACGGGGGAGCAGTACTTC. Translated: CASSHPTGEQYF. The chain recombines TRBV7-2 with TRBJ2-7, with a possible D match to TRBD2 (5 bases). V shed 5 bases and J shed 7 bases, with 12 bases lying between them. CDR1 is SGHTA and CDR2 is FQGNSA in the germline V gene. CDR3 size: 12 residues.